This TCR beta chain was captured in a study of OX40 agonist ivuxolimab in advanced cancers. Study-level points and caveats: The 0.1-3.0 mg/kg partial responders had among the lowest clonal expansion. More expanded clones were seen, on average, in CD8+ T cells than in CD4+.

Trimming took 5 bases from V and 8 from J, leaving 18 bases between them. The CDR3 runs 14 residues. CDR1 and CDR2 from the germline V gene are MDHEN and SYDVKM. The table came from immunoSEQ multiplex PCR; TCRdb's copy has only in-frame clones and leaves some out. The data show tens of thousands of clones, approximately 91% seen once. Concerning this clone itself: Antigen unknown.

The TCR originated in an adult with an advanced solid tumor such as melanoma, head and neck, liver or kidney cancer. This rearrangement joins TRBV28 to TRBJ1-2; D call uncertain. This specimen consisted of CD4+ or CD8+ T cells sorted from blood, obtained in a trial of the OX40 agonist ivuxolimab. The CDR3 loop is CASSKTPDDRGYTF. The CDR3 region has the DNA TGTGCCAGCAGTAAAACTCCTGATGATCGCGGCTACACCTTC.